These T cell receptor beta chains were read from a single sample in a study of cytomegalovirus exposure and HLA in healthy donors. Repertoires were generated with immunoSEQ multiplex PCR, while TCRdb's copy carries only in-frame clones and drops some. The sample has roughly 200,000 clones; around 86% are singletons. Sequences were obtained from PBMCs. The receptors were sampled from a man aged 30-40 years in good health and CMV-seropositive. Both conserved end residues are part of each CDR3. The D gene is left open where the match is weak. The size field is filled for only some rows; it gives once, few, many or a size class.

size	V	D	J	DNA	CDR3
NA	TRBV7-3	NA	TRBJ2-1	TGTGCCAGCAGCTTAAATCCAGCCTACAATGAGCAGTTCTTC	CASSLNPAYNEQFF
NA	TRBV29-1	NA	TRBJ2-1	TGCAGCGCCGAGAGCTCCTACAATGAGCAGTTCTTC	CSAESSYNEQFF
NA	TRBV25-1	NA	TRBJ1-6	TGTGCCAGCTCTTATTGGTCGGATAATTCACCCCTCCACTTT	CASSYWSDNSPLHF
NA	TRBV11-1	NA	TRBJ2-5	TGTGCCAGCAGCTTCTTAGAGGGGAGGGAGACCCAGTACTTC	CASSFLEGRETQYF
NA	TRBV11-2	TRBD1	TRBJ1-3	TGTGCCAGCAGCTCCTTCCGCACCCGGGACAGGGAACGAAACACCATATATTTT	CASSSFRTRDRERNTIYF
NA	TRBV19	TRBD1	TRBJ1-4	TGTGCCAGTAGTATGGGACAGAGTAATGAAAAACTGTTTTTT	CASSMGQSNEKLFF
NA	TRBV30	NA	TRBJ2-3	TGTGCCTGGAGGAGAGGGAACACAGATACGCAGTATTTT	CAWRRGNTDTQYF
few	TRBV27	NA	TRBJ1-2	TGTGCCAGCAGTCCGACCCTCTCCGGGGCCTATGGCTACACCTTC	CASSPTLSGAYGYTF
NA	TRBV4-1	TRBD1	TRBJ2-7	TGCGCCAGCAGCCAAGGGACAGGCCTGACCTACGAGCAGTACTTC	CASSQGTGLTYEQYF
NA	TRBV4-1	NA	TRBJ1-2	TGCGCCAGCAGCCAAGGGGAGTTATCTAACTATGGCTACACCTTC	CASSQGELSNYGYTF
NA	TRBV29-1	NA	TRBJ2-3	TGCAGCGTTGGGGAGGGGGGAGATACGCAGTATTTT	CSVGEGGDTQYF
NA	TRBV7-7	NA	TRBJ2-1	TGTGCTAGCAGCTCTACCAAAGGGGAGTCCTACAATGAGCAGTTCTTC	CASSSTKGESYNEQFF
NA	TRBV6-1	TRBD1	TRBJ1-3	TGTGCCAGCAGTGCCAATGTACAGGGGGTTGGAAACACCATATATTTT	CASSANVQGVGNTIYF
NA	TRBV5-5	NA	TRBJ1-5	TGTGCCAGCAGTGGAGAAGGGTTGGAGGTCCATCAGCCCCAGCATTTT	CASSGEGLEVHQPQHF
NA	TRBV4-1	NA	TRBJ2-7	TGCGCCAGCAGCCAAGGGGTGTGGAACGAGCAGTACTTC	CASSQGVWNEQYF
NA	TRBV7-9	NA	TRBJ1-1	TGTGCCAGCAGCTTTCCCCAGGCCACGGGGACTGAAGCTTTCTTT	CASSFPQATGTEAFF
NA	TRBV5-1	TRBD1	TRBJ1-1	TGCGCCAGCAGCTTGGGGGACAGTAACACTGAAGCTTTCTTT	CASSLGDSNTEAFF
NA	TRBV4-2	NA	TRBJ2-7	TGTGCCAGCAGCCAAGTAAGGGGACCATTATCCTACGAGCAGTACTTC	CASSQVRGPLSYEQYF
NA	TRBV6-4	NA	TRBJ1-1	TGTGCCAGCAGTGTGGACAGCAACATGAACACTGAAGCTTTCTTT	CASSVDSNMNTEAFF
NA	TRBV9	NA	TRBJ2-1	TGTGCCAGCGGGGGAGGACACCAAAACAATGAGCAGTTCTTC	CASGGGHQNNEQFF
few	TRBV11-2	NA	TRBJ2-2	TGTGCCAGCAGCACCACCGGGGAGCTGTTTTTT	CASSTTGELFF
NA	TRBV19	TRBD2	TRBJ2-3	TGTGCCAGTAGTATAAATAGCGGGGGCTCCGGGTCAGATACGCAGTATTTT	CASSINSGGSGSDTQYF
NA	TRBV6-6	NA	TRBJ1-2	TGTGCCAGCAGTTCTTCCAGGGCACAACCCTATTACGGCTACACCTTC	CASSSSRAQPYYGYTF
NA	TRBV27	NA	TRBJ2-4	TGTGCCAGCAGTTTAAGGGGTAATTGGGGAAACATTCAGTACTTC	CASSLRGNWGNIQYF
NA	TRBV6-5	NA	TRBJ1-5	TGTGCCAGCAGCCGGACAGCTCGGTGGCCCCAGCATTTT	CASSRTARWPQHF
NA	TRBV2	TRBD1	TRBJ2-7	TGTGCCTGCGTCCGGGACAGCGCCTACGAGCAGTACTTC	CACVRDSAYEQYF
NA	TRBV10-3	NA	TRBJ2-7	TGTGCCATCAGCGTTGGATCCTACGAGCAGTACTTC	CAISVGSYEQYF
NA	TRBV7-9	NA	TRBJ2-7	TGTGCCAGCAGCCCGGGACATTACGAGCAGTACTTC	CASSPGHYEQYF